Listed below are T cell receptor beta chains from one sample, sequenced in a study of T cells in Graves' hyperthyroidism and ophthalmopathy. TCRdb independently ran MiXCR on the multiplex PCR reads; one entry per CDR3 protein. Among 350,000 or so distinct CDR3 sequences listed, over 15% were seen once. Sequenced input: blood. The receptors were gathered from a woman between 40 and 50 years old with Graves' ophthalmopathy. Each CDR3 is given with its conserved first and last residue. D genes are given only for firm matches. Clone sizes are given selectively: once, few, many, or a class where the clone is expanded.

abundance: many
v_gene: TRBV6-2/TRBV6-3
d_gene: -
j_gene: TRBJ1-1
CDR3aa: CASSLWAGTEAFF
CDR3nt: TGTGCCAGCAGCCTTTGGGCAGGGACTGAAGCTTTCTTT

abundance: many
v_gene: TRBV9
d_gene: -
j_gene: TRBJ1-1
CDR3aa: CASSVGSNTEAFF
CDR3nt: TGTGCCAGCAGCGTAGGTAGCAACACTGAAGCTTTCTTT

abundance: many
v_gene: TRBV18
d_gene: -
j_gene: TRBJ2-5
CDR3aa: CASSPRRQKETQYF
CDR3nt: TGTGCCAGCTCACCGCGAAGACAGAAAGAGACCCAGTACTTC

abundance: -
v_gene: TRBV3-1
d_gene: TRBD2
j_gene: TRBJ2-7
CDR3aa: CASSPLVASGRAVNEQYF
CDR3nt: TGTGCCAGCAGCCCTTTAGTCGCTAGCGGGAGGGCCGTGAACGAGCAGTACTTC

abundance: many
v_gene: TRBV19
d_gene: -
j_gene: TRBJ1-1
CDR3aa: CASSLGGVAEAFF
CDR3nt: TGTGCCAGTAGTCTTGGAGGGGTCGCTGAAGCTTTCTTT

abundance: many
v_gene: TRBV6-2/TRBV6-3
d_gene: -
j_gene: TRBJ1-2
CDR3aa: CASSWGSGGYTF
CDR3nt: TGTGCCAGCAGTTGGGGGAGCGGCGGCTACACCTTC

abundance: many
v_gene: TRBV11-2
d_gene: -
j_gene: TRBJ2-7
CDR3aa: CASSKGRGPYEQYF
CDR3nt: TGTGCCAGCAGCAAAGGCAGGGGCCCCTACGAGCAGTACTTC

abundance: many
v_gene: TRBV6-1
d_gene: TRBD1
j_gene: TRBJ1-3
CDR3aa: CASSEWGQAYSGNTIYF
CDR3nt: TGTGCCAGCAGTGAATGGGGACAGGCCTACTCTGGAAACACCATATATTTT

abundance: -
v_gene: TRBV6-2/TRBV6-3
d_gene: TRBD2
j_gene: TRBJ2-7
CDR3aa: CASSYVLAAGGPYEQSF
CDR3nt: TGTGCCAGCAGTTACGTTCTAGCGGCAGGTGGCCCCTACGAGCAGTCCTTC

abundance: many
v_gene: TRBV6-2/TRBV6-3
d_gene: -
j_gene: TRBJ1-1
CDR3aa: CASSYRRKTGRRSYTEAFF
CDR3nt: TGTGCCAGCAGTTACCGTCGTAAAACGGGCCGGCGGTCTTACACTGAAGCTTTCTTT

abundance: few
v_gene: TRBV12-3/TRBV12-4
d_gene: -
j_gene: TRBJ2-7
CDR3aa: CASSSQGKGFEQYF
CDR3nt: TGTGCCAGCAGTTCCCAGGGGAAAGGGTTCGAGCAGTACTTC

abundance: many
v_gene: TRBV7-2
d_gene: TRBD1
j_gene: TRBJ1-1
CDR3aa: CASSLRQGPTEAFF
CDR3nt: TGTGCCAGCAGCCTAAGACAGGGCCCTACTGAAGCTTTCTTT

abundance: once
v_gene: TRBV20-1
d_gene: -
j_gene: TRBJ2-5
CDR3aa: CSARVLATGRETQYF
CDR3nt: TGCAGTGCTAGAGTGCTGGCGACTGGCCGGGAGACCCAGTACTTC

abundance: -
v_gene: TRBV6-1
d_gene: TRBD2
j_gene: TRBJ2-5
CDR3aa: CASRALAGQETQYF
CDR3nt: TGTGCCAGCAGGGCCCTAGCGGGCCAAGAGACCCAGTACTTC

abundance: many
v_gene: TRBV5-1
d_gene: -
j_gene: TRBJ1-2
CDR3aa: CASSLRGPYRAPEGYTF
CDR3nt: TGCGCCAGCAGCTTGCGTGGCCCCTACAGGGCGCCGGAGGGCTACACCTTC